A single sample gave rise to the 18 T cell receptor beta chains below, sequenced in a study of T cell responses to AZD1222 COVID-19 vaccine. Assay: immunoSEQ multiplex PCR; the TCRdb copy retains only in-frame clones and omits some. The sample has about 83,000 clones, over 80% seen once. Sequenced material: peripheral blood, taken on day 0 of MenACWY control vaccination. These receptors were taken from an adult in good health.

V is TRBV28 and J is TRBJ2-6; D not resolved. In germline, CDR1 is MDHEN, CDR2 SYDVKM. Trimming took 1 base from V and 4 from J, leaving 8 bases between them. The CDR3 runs to 15 residues. Written as DNA, the CDR3 is TGTGCCAGCAGTTTATCGAACCCAGGGGCCAACGTCCTGACTTTC. This translates into CASSLSNPGANVLTF.

V is TRBV7-8 and J is TRBJ2-2; D might be TRBD2 (6 bases). Germline V gene data show CDR1 as SGHVS and CDR2 as FQNEAQ. V was trimmed by 5 bases and J by 0 bases, leaving 16 bases between them. The CDR3 is made up of 17 amino acids. DNA for the CDR3: TGTGCCAGCAGCCCCCGGAATCGGGGGTCGAACACCGGGGAGCTGTTTTTT. Translated: CASSPRNRGSNTGELFF.

The genes are TRBV15 and TRBJ1-4; unclear D gene. V lost 5 bases and J lost 8, with 9 bases in between. CDR3 length: 12 residues. The V gene's germline CDR1 is LNHNV and CDR2 YYDKDF (reference sequence). CDR3 coding DNA: TGTGCCACCAGCCCACTCGGGGAAAAACTGTTTTTT. Translated: CATSPLGEKLFF.

The V call is TRBV28, the J call TRBJ1-2; tentatively, D is TRBD1 (5 bases). The CDR3 is 13 amino acids. Germline lookup yields CDR1 MDHEN and CDR2 SYDVKM. Between the trimmed V and J ends, which lost 6 bases and 4 bases, there was a span of 12 bases. CDR3 coding DNA: TGTGCCAGCAGCCCAGACAGTACCTATGGCTACACCTTC. Its protein product is CASSPDSTYGYTF.

This chain joins TRBV7-9 and TRBJ1-1; D perhaps matches TRBD1 (5 bases). This CDR3 has 13 amino acids. Per germline, CDR1 SEHNR and CDR2 FQNEAQ (reference sequence). V was cut by 6 bases and J by 9 bases, with 17 bases left in between. The CDR3 DNA is TGTGCCAGCAGTCCAGGGCAGGCCCAACAAGCTTTCTTT. As protein: CASSPGQAQQAFF.

The rearrangement links TRBV19 to TRBJ1-1; D gene unclear. Germline V gene data show CDR1 as LNHDA and CDR2 as SQIVND (reference sequence). With 5 bases removed from V and 1 base from J, the gap between germline ends came to 8 bases. The CDR3 spans 13 residues. The CDR3 here is CASSATANTEAFF. The DNA for the CDR3 is TGTGCCAGTAGTGCAACAGCGAACACTGAAGCTTTCTTT. Drawing the rest from reference TRBV19 and TRBJ1-1, the complete variable domain is DGGITQSPKYLFRKEGQNVTLSCEQNLNHDAMYWYRQDPGQGLRLIYYSQIVNDFQKGDIAEGYSVSREKKESFPLTVTSAQKNPTAFYLCASSATANTEAFFGQGTRLTVV.

This clone was counted a few times. The same CDR3 also results from other DNA sequences found in this sample. The chain links TRBV19 to TRBJ2-2, with D possibly TRBD2 on 6 matching bases. V was shortened by 4 bases and J by 3 bases, with 6 bases between the two germline ends. Germline lookup yields CDR1 LNHDA and CDR2 SQIVND (reference sequence). CDR3 length: 13 residues. CDR3 nucleotide sequence: TGTGCCAGTAGTAGGGACTACACCGGGGAGCTGTTTTTT. This encodes CASSRDYTGELFF. The full variable domain, its missing parts supplied by reference TRBV19 and TRBJ2-2, is DGGITQSPKYLFRKEGQNVTLSCEQNLNHDAMYWYRQDPGQGLRLIYYSQIVNDFQKGDIAEGYSVSREKKESFPLTVTSAQKNPTAFYLCASSRDYTGELFFGEGSRLTVL.

The chain is built from TRBV27 and TRBJ1-1, with D possibly matching TRBD1 (5 bases). V lost 2 bases, J lost 5 bases, and 12 bases lay in between. Germline V gene lookup returns CDR1 MNHEY and CDR2 SMNVEV (reference sequence). This CDR3 has 14 residues. Here the CDR3 DNA reads TGTGCCAGCAGTTTAAGGGGCGCAGGGACTGAAGCTTTCTTT. It specifies CASSLRGAGTEAFF.

The V call is TRBV7-8, the J call TRBJ2-1; D gene unclear. Germline-derived CDR1 and CDR2 are SGHVS and FQNEAQ. The CDR3 has 15 residues. Trimming shortened V by 5 bases and J by 0 bases, and 11 bases separated the two germline ends. CDR3 sequence reads: CASSKRDNSYNEQFF. The CDR3 region has the DNA TGTGCCAGCAGCAAGCGAGATAACTCCTACAATGAGCAGTTCTTC.

This chain connects TRBV27 to TRBJ2-7; D is ambiguous. Germline loops: CDR1 MNHEY, CDR2 SMNVEV (reference sequence). Trimming pared 5 bases from V and 3 bases from J, leaving 8 bases between. The CDR3 is 12 residues long. CDR3 loop: CASSIKGYEQYF. Written as DNA, the CDR3 is TGTGCCAGCAGTATCAAGGGCTACGAGCAGTACTTC.

V and J are TRBV6-5 and TRBJ1-5; the D is unclear. Trimming cost V 1 base and J 0 bases, with 4 bases left between them. Per germline, CDR1 MNHEY and CDR2 SVGAGI. CDR3 length: 14 residues. This CDR3 reads CASSYLSSNQPQHF. In DNA, the CDR3 is TGTGCCAGCAGTTACTTGTCTAGCAATCAGCCCCAGCATTTT.

This rearrangement joins TRBV28 to TRBJ2-7; D is uncertain. V lost 7 bases to trimming and J lost 0 bases, with 7 bases between them. This CDR3 has 12 amino acids. CDR1 and CDR2 from the germline V gene are MDHEN and SYDVKM. The CDR3 DNA reads as TGTGCCAGCAAGACTTACTCCTACGAGCAGTACTTC. Its protein is CASKTYSYEQYF. Full variable domain (rest looked up from reference TRBV28 and TRBJ2-7): DVKVTQSSRYLVKRTGEKVFLECVQDMDHENMFWYRQDPGLGLRLIYFSYDVKMKEKGDIPEGYSVSREKKERFSLILESASTNQTSMYLCASKTYSYEQYFGPGTRLTVT.

The rearrangement joins TRBV11-3 to TRBJ2-2; D remains ambiguous. V lost 1 base and J lost 1, with 4 bases in between. Germline V lookup: CDR1 SGHNT, CDR2 YENEEA. The CDR3 sequence is 14 residues long. The CDR3 spells CASSLAWNTGELFF. CDR3 in DNA: TGTGCCAGCAGCTTAGCCTGGAACACCGGGGAGCTGTTTTTT. Full variable domain (remainder filled in from reference TRBV11-3 and TRBJ2-2): EAGVVQSPRYKIIEKKQPVAFWCNPISGHNTLYWYLQNLGQGPELLIRYENEEAVDDSQLPKDRFSAERLKGVDSTLKIQPAELGDSAVYLCASSLAWNTGELFFGEGSRLTVL.

The chain combines TRBV10-2 with TRBJ2-5; no firm D call. The length of the CDR3 is 13 residues. Germline lookup yields CDR1 WSHSY and CDR2 SAAADI. Trimming left V 4 bases short and J 0 bases short, with 6 bases between. The CDR3 reads CASSGANQETQYF. The CDR3 coding sequence is TGCGCCAGCAGTGGGGCTAACCAAGAGACCCAGTACTTC.

The chain recombines TRBV28 with TRBJ2-7, with D maybe TRBD2 (5 bases). The V gene's germline CDR1 is MDHEN and CDR2 SYDVKM. Trimming removed 5 bases at V and 4 bases at J, with 9 bases between. There are 12 residues in the CDR3. The CDR3 spells CASSEGPYEQYF. The CDR3 DNA is TGTGCCAGCAGTGAGGGCCCATACGAGCAGTACTTC.

V usage is TRBV19 and J usage is TRBJ2-1; 12 nucleotides agree with TRBD2. Unmatched junction bases numbered 2, after V lost 7 bases and J lost 7 bases. CDR3 length: 13 residues. The germline CDR1 and CDR2 sequences are LNHDA and SQIVND (reference sequence). The CDR3: CASKLAGGNEQFF. In DNA form, the CDR3 reads TGTGCCAGTAAACTAGCGGGAGGAAATGAGCAGTTCTTC.

The chain combines TRBV30 with TRBJ1-1; D not certain. CDR1 and CDR2 from the germline V gene are GTSNPN and SVGIG (reference sequence). V was shortened by 1 base and J by 1 base, with 4 bases between the two germline ends. CDR3 length equals 12 residues. The DNA of the CDR3 is TGTGCCTGGAGTGGGGGGAACACTGAAGCTTTCTTT. It specifies CAWSGGNTEAFF.

The table lists this clone with a few counts. J is TRBJ2-3 and V is TRBV5-4; D uncertain. V lost 0 bases to trimming and J lost 4 bases, with 3 bases between them. CDR1 SGHNT and CDR2 YYREEE come from the germline V gene (reference sequence). The CDR3 is 12 residues long. This CDR3 is CASSLDSDTQYF. In nucleotides, the CDR3 is TGTGCCAGCAGCTTGGATTCAGATACGCAGTATTTT.